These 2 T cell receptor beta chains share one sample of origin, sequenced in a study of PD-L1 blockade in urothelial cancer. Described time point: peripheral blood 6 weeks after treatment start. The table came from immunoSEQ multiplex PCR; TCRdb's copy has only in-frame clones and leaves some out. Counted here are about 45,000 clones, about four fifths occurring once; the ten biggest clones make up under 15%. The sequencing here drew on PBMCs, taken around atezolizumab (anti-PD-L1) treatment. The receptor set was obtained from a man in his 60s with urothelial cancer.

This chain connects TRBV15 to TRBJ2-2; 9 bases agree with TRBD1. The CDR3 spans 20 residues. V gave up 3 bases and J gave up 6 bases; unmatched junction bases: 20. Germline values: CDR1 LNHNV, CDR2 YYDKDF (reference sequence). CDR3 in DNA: TGTGCCACCAGCAGTTTCCTAATGACCCGGGACAGGGAAAGAGCCGGGGAGCTGTTTTTT. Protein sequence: CATSSFLMTRDRERAGELFF.

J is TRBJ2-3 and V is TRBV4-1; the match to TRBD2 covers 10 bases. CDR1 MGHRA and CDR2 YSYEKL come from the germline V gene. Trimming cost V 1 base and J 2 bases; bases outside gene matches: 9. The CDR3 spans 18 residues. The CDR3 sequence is CASSQGPSGSRYTDTQYF. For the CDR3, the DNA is TGCGCCAGCAGCCAAGGTCCTAGCGGGAGCCGTTACACAGATACGCAGTATTTT.